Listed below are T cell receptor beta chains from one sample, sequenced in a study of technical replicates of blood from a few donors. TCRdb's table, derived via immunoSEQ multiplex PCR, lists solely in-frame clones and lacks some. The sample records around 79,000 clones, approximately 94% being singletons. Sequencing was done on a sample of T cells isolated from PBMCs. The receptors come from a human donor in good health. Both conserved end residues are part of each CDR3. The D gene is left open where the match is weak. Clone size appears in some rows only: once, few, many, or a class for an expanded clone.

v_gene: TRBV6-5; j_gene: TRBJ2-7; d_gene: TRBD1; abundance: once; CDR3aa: CASSYPDRAGYEQYF; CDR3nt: TGTGCCAGCAGTTACCCAGACAGGGCGGGCTACGAGCAGTACTTC
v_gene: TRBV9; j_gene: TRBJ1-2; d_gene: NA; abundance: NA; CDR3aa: CASSVTGEYGYTF; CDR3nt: TGTGCCAGCAGCGTAACAGGAGAATATGGCTACACCTTC
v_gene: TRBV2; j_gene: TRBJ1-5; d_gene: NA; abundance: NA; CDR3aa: CASSEETGGLDQPQHF; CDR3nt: TGTGCCAGCAGTGAAGAAACGGGGGGTCTTGATCAGCCCCAGCATTTT
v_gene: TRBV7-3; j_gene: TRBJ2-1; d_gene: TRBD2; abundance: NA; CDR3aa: CASSQRLAGGIDEQFF; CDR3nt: TGTGCCAGCAGCCAGAGACTAGCGGGGGGTATCGATGAGCAGTTCTTC
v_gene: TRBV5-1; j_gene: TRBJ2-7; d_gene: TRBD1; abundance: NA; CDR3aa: CASSLQGAYEQYF; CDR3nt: TGCGCCAGCAGCCTGCAGGGGGCCTACGAGCAGTACTTC
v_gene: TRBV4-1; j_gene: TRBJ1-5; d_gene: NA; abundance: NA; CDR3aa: CASSQVQGTQPQHF; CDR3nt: TGCGCCAGCAGCCAAGTTCAGGGTACCCAGCCCCAGCATTTT
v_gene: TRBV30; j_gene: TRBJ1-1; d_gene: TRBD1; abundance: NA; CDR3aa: CAWTRRDRGLRVGSDTEAFF; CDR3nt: TGTGCCTGGACGCGCCGGGACAGGGGGCTGAGAGTAGGTAGTGACACTGAAGCTTTCTTT
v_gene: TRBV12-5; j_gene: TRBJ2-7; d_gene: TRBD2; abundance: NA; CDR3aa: CASGLVPSGGQYEQYF; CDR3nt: TGTGCTAGTGGTTTGGTCCCTAGCGGGGGTCAGTACGAGCAGTACTTC
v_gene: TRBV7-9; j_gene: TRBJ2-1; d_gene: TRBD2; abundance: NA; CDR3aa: CASSLLAGVYAEQFF; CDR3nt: TGTGCCAGCAGCTTACTAGCGGGAGTATACGCTGAGCAGTTCTTC
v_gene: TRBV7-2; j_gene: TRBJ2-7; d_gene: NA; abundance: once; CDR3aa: CASSLVSYEQYF; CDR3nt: TGTGCCAGCAGCCTCGTCTCCTACGAGCAGTACTTC
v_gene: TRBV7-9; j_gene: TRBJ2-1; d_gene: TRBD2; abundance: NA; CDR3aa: CASSLDGGDYSNGEQFF; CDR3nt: TGTGCCAGCAGCTTAGATGGGGGGGACTACTCCAACGGTGAGCAGTTCTTC
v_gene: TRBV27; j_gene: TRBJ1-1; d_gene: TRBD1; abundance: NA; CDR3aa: CASSTWTGEAFF; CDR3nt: TGTGCCAGCAGTACGTGGACAGGTGAAGCTTTCTTT
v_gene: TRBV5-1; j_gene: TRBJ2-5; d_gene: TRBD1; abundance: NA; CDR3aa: CASSPGQIIETQYF; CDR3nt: TGCGCCAGCAGCCCGGGACAGATTATCGAGACCCAGTACTTC
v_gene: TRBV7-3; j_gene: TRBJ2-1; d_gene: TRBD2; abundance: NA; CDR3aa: CASSSGLADEQFF; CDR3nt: TGTGCCAGCAGCTCGGGACTAGCGGATGAGCAGTTCTTC
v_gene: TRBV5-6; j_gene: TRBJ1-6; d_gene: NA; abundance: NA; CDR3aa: CASSADGRFNSPLHF; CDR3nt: TGTGCCAGCAGCGCGGATGGTCGATTTAATTCACCCCTCCACTTT
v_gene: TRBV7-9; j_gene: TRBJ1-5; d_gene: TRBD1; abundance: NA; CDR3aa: CASSPTPRVGGAGNQPQHF; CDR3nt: TGTGCCAGCAGCCCAACTCCTCGAGTAGGGGGCGCGGGTAATCAGCCCCAGCATTTT
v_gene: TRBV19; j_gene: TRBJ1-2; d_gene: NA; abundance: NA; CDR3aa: CASGAAGYTF; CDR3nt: TGTGCCAGTGGGGCAGCTGGCTACACCTTC
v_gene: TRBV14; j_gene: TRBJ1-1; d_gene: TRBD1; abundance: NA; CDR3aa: CASSDDRDTEAFF; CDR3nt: TGTGCCAGCAGCGACGACAGGGACACTGAAGCTTTCTTT
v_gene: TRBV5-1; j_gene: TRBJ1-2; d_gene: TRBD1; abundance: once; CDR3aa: CASSTPTGGYGYTF; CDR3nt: TGCGCCAGCAGCACCCCGACAGGGGGCTATGGCTACACCTTC
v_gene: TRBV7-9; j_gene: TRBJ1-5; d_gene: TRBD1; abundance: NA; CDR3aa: CASSLEQGGHQPQHF; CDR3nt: TGTGCCAGCAGCTTAGAACAGGGGGGACATCAGCCCCAGCATTTT
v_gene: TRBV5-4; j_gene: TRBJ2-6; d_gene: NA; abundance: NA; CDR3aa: CASSGGTASSGANVLTF; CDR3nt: TGTGCCAGCAGCGGCGGGACGGCCAGCTCTGGGGCCAACGTCCTGACTTTC
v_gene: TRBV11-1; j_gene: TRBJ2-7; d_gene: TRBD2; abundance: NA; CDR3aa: CASSRSGGSSYEQYF; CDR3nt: TGTGCCAGCAGCCGTTCGGGGGGGAGCTCCTACGAGCAGTACTTC
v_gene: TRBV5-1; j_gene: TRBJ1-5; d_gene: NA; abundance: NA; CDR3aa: CASSLSTGSNQPQHF; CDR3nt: TGCGCCAGCAGCTTATCGACGGGGAGCAATCAGCCCCAGCATTTT
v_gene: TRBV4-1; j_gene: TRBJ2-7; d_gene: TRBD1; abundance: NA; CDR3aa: CASSLTGQGGTYEQYF; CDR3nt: TGCGCCAGCAGCCTGACCGGACAGGGGGGCACCTACGAGCAGTACTTC
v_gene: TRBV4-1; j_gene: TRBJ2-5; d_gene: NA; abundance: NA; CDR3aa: CASSLTGTEETQYF; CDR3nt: TGCGCCAGCAGCCTTACCGGGACTGAAGAGACCCAGTACTTC
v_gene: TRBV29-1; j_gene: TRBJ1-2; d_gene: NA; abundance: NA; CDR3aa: CSVGGAPTPYGYTF; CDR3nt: TGCAGCGTGGGGGGGGCCCCTACTCCCTATGGCTACACCTTC
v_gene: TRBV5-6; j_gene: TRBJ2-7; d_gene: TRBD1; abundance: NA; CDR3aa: CASSRAQGQSYEQYF; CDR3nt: TGTGCCAGCAGCCGGGCTCAGGGACAGTCCTACGAGCAGTACTTC
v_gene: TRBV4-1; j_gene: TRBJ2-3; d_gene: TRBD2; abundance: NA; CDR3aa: CASSQDITSGSRVDTQYF; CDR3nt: TGCGCCAGCAGCCAAGATATCACTAGCGGGAGTCGTGTGGATACGCAGTATTTT
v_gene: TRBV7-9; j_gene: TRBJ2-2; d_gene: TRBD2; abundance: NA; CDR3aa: CASSSSGGALTGELFF; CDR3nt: TGTGCCAGCAGCTCCAGCGGGGGGGCCTTAACCGGGGAGCTGTTTTTT
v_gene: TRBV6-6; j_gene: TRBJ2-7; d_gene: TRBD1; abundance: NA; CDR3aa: CASSYGDRGDYEQYF; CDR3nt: TGTGCCAGCAGTTACGGCGACAGGGGGGACTACGAGCAGTACTTC
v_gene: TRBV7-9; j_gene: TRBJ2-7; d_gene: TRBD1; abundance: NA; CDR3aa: CASSGTGGNYEQYF; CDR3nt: TGTGCCAGCAGCGGTACAGGGGGGAACTACGAGCAGTACTTC
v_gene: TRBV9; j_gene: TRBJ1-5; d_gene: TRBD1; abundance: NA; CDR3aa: CASSVGQGSQPQHF; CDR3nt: TGTGCCAGCAGCGTAGGACAGGGGAGTCAGCCCCAGCATTTT
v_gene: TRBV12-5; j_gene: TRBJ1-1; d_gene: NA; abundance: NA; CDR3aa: CASGLGHSMTEAFF; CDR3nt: TGTGCTAGTGGTTTGGGACACTCTATGACTGAAGCTTTCTTT
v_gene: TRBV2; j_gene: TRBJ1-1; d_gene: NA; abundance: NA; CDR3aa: CASSMNTEAFF; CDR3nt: TGTGCCAGCAGCATGAACACTGAAGCTTTCTTT
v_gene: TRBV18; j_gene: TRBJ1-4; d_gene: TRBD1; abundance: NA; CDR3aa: CASSQGTGKGEKLFF; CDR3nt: TGTGCCAGCTCACAAGGGACAGGGAAAGGTGAAAAACTGTTTTTT
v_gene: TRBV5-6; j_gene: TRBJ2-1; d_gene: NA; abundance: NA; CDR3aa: CASSPTGYSNNEQFF; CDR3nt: TGTGCCAGCAGCCCTACGGGATATTCGAACAATGAGCAGTTCTTC
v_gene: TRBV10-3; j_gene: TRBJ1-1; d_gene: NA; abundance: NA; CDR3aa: CAISVGYGNTEAFF; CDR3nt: TGTGCCATCAGTGTCGGGTACGGAAACACTGAAGCTTTCTTT
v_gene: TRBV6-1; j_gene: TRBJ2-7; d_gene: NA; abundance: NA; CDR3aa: CASSEGPYEQYF; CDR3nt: TGTGCCAGCAGTGAAGGGCCCTACGAGCAGTACTTC
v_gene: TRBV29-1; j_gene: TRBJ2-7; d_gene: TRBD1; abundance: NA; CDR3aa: CSVGPGQWYEQYF; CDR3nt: TGCAGCGTTGGCCCGGGACAGTGGTACGAGCAGTACTTC
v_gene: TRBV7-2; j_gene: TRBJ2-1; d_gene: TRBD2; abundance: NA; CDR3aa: CASSFPTSGINEQFF; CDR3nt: TGTGCCAGCAGCTTCCCGACTAGCGGCATAAATGAGCAGTTCTTC
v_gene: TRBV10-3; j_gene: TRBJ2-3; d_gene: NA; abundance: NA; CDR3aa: CAISESQGTDTQYF; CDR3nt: TGTGCCATCAGTGAGTCCCAGGGGACAGATACGCAGTATTTT
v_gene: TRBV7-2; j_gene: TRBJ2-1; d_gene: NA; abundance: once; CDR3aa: CASSQARGSYNEQFF; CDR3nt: TGTGCCAGCAGTCAAGCTAGGGGGAGCTACAATGAGCAGTTCTTC
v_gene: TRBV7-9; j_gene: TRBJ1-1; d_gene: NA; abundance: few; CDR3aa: CASRPTLTEAFF; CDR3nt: TGTGCCAGCAGACCAACTCTCACTGAAGCTTTCTTT
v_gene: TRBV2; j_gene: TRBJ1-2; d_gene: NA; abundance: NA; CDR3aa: CASRRQTYGYTF; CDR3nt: TGTGCCAGCAGACGACAGACCTATGGCTACACCTTC
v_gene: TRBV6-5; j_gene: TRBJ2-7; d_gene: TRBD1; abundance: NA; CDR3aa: CASSYSGQGPYEQYF; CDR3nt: TGTGCCAGCAGTTACTCTGGACAGGGACCCTACGAGCAGTACTTC
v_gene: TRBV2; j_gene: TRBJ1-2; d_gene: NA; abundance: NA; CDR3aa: CASRRESLNYGYTF; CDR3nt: TGTGCCAGCAGGCGGGAATCGCTTAACTATGGCTACACCTTC
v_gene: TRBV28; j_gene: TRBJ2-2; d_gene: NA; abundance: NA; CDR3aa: CASNGAGELFF; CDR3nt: TGTGCCAGCAACGGAGCCGGGGAGCTGTTTTTT
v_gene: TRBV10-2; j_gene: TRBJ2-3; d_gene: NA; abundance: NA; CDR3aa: CASSVRQVSFSSTDTQYF; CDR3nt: TGCGCCAGCAGTGTCCGACAGGTCAGCTTTTCTAGCACAGATACGCAGTATTTT
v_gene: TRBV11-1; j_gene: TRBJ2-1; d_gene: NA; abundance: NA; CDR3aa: CASSEWNGQSYNEQFF; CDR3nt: TGTGCCAGCAGCGAATGGAATGGACAGAGCTACAATGAGCAGTTCTTC
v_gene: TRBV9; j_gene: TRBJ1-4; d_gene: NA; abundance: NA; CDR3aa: CASSVRPAGEKLFF; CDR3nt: TGTGCCAGCAGCGTGCGGCCGGCGGGTGAAAAACTGTTTTTT
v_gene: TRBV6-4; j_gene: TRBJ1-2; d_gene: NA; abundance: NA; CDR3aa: CASGGVYGYTF; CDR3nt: TGTGCCAGCGGGGGGGTATATGGCTACACCTTC
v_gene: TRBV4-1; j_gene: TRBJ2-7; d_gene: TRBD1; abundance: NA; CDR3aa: CASSQDRQGSSYEQYF; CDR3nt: TGCGCCAGCAGCCAAGATCGACAGGGGTCCTCCTACGAGCAGTACTTC
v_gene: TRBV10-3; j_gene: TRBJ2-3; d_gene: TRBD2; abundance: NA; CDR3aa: CAISLAEDTDTQYF; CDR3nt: TGTGCCATCAGTCTAGCGGAGGACACAGATACGCAGTATTTT
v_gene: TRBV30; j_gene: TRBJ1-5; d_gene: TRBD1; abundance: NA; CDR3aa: CAWSPGQGSQPQHF; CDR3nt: TGTGCCTGGAGTCCGGGACAGGGAAGTCAGCCCCAGCATTTT
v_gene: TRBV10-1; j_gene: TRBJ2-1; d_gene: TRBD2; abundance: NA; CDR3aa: CASSGAGGLDNEQFF; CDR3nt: TGCGCCAGCAGTGGAGCGGGGGGCCTTGACAATGAGCAGTTCTTC
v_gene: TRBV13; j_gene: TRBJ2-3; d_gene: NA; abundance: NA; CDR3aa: CASSPEDREGDTQYF; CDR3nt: TGTGCCAGCAGCCCCGAGGACAGGGAGGGCGATACGCAGTATTTT
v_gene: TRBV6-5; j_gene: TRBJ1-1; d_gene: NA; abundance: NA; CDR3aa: CASSTTGNTEAFF; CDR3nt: TGTGCCAGCAGTACCACCGGGAACACTGAAGCTTTCTTT
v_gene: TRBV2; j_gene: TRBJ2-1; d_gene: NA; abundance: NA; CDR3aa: CASMAESSYNEQFF; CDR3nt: TGTGCCAGCATGGCGGAGAGCTCCTACAATGAGCAGTTCTTC
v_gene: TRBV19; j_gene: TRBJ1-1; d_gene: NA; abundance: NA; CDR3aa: CASSSQGFTEAFF; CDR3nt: TGTGCCAGTAGTAGTCAGGGATTCACTGAAGCTTTCTTT
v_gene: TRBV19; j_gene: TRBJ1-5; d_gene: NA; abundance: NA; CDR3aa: CASSARANQPQHF; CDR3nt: TGTGCCAGTAGTGCTAGAGCTAATCAGCCCCAGCATTTT